This note documents a single T cell receptor (beta chain) sequence. The sample belongs to a study of blood T cell repertoires in COVID-19. Overall study context: Samples taken during acute and convalescent COVID-19 were collected in the United States, Italy and Spain. The cDNA or gDNA used as material had been derived from T cells, B-cell-depleted T cells, or PBMCs.

In the original analysis: The assay estimated nucleated cells by amplifying reference gene primers. Assay: immunoSEQ multiplex PCR; the TCRdb copy retains only in-frame clones and omits some. V, J and clone size derive from that table, while D and trimming were established from the DNA sequence. The repertoire includes approximately 100,000 clones, over 80% of them detected once, and about 18% sits in the top ten. J lost 7 bases, V lost 2 bases, and 3 bases had no gene match. Germline CDR1 MNHNS, CDR2 SASEGT. This CDR3 spans 13 amino acids. The sample taken for sequencing was peripheral blood. This chain uses TRBV6-1 with TRBJ2-3; 7 bases are a match to TRBD1. The receptor's source is a man aged 50-60 years with acute or convalescent COVID-19. The CDR3 loop reads CASSERTGNTQYF. In DNA, the CDR3 is TGTGCCAGCAGTGAACGGACAGGCAATACGCAGTATTTT.